This T cell receptor (beta chain) appears in the sequencing data of a study of T cell responses to AZD1222 COVID-19 vaccine. Libraries were prepared by immunoSEQ multiplex PCR; TCRdb keeps only in-frame clonotypes and omits some of them. This table has roughly 100,000 clones, about 90% appearing once. Findings and caveats of the study: Seropositive at baseline were only six AZD1222 recipients. Donors were largely white British and mainly female; clonal diversity was possibly underestimated.

With 3 bases removed from V and 0 bases from J, the gap between germline ends came to 12 bases. CDR3 length: 16 amino acids. Germline V gene lookup returns CDR1 SNHLY and CDR2 FYNNEI. The table lists this clone with a few counts. Its antigen remains unknown. The V and J genes are TRBV2 and TRBJ2-4; D unclear. This specimen consisted of peripheral blood, obtained on day 0 of AZD1222 vaccination. This clonotype was sampled from an adult in good health. The CDR3 sequence: CASSDVVSLAKNIQYF. In DNA, the CDR3 is TGTGCCAGCAGTGACGTTGTCAGCCTAGCCAAAAACATTCAGTACTTC.